These 30 T cell receptor beta chains were all obtained from the same sample, sequenced in a study of response to subunit inactivated influenza vaccine. TCRdb called the RT-PCR reads again in MiXCR, with one record for every CDR3 protein. Here the sample spans about 500,000 distinct CDR3 sequences, approximately 15% being singletons. Here the sequenced sample was CD4+ T cells sorted from PBMCs, taken 23 months after vaccination. These receptors all come from a man aged 50 to 69 who received an inactivated influenza vaccine.

This clonotype has just a few counts. The chain links TRBV5-1 to TRBJ2-4; 7 bases align to TRBD2. This CDR3 has 14 amino acids. Germline CDR1 SGHRS, CDR2 YFSETQ. With 1 base clipped from V and 6 bases from J, the junction kept 4 bases outside the gene matches. This chain's CDR3 is CASSLPGGGNIQYF. DNA for the CDR3: TGCGCCAGCAGCTTGCCGGGGGGAGGAAACATTCAGTACTTC.

The V gene is TRBV6-2 or TRBV6-3, the J gene TRBJ2-1; 7 bases align to TRBD1. From germline, CDR1 is MNHEY and CDR2 SVGEGT. J was trimmed by 0 bases and V by 6 bases; bases with no gene match: 8. This CDR3 has 16 residues. The DNA for the CDR3 is TGTGCCAGCAGACCACAGGGGTCGAGCTCCTACAATGAGCAGTTCTTC. It encodes CASRPQGSSSYNEQFF.

CDR3 region: CSALRGQDDQPQHF. The DNA for the CDR3 is TGCAGTGCTCTACGGGGACAGGATGATCAGCCCCAGCATTTT. The chain couples TRBV20-1 to TRBJ1-5, with TRBD1 matching 8 bases. From germline, CDR1 is DFQATT and CDR2 SNEGSKA (reference sequence). The CDR3 runs 14 residues. V lost 5 bases, J lost 5 bases, and 8 bases stayed unmatched.

This clonotype has just a few counts. The junction shows a germline mismatch at one end, possibly a read error. The rearrangement links TRBV5-1 to TRBJ2-7; 8 nucleotides agree with TRBD1. The CDR3 is 15 residues long. The V gene's germline CDR1 is SGHRS and CDR2 YFSETQ. In DNA form, the CDR3 reads TGCGCCAGCAACTTGAGTCCAGGGGGCTACTACGAGCAGTACTTC. Its protein product is CASNLSPGGYYEQYF.

V and J are TRBV6-5 and TRBJ1-5; TRBD1 matches 9 bases. The germline V gene has CDR1 MNHEY and CDR2 SVGAGI. The CDR3 has 16 amino acids. J gave up 1 base and V 4 bases, and 5 bases lay outside the gene matches. The CDR3 sequence: CASSLTGGGSNQPQHF. As DNA, the CDR3 is TGTGCCAGCAGTTTAACAGGGGGCGGGAGCAATCAGCCCCAGCATTTT.

In nucleotides, the CDR3 is TGTGCCAGCTTGGGGAATGAGGCCACAGATACGCAGTATTTT. Protein sequence: CASLGNEATDTQYF. This chain joins TRBV28 and TRBJ2-3, with D unresolved. The CDR3 has 14 residues. Germline V lookup: CDR1 MDHEN, CDR2 SYDVKM. V was trimmed by 8 bases and J by 2 bases, leaving 14 bases between them.

The rearrangement links TRBV3-1 to TRBJ1-4; 8 nucleotides align to TRBD1. V was clipped by 5 bases and J by 7 bases; unmatched bases: 6. Germline CDR1 and CDR2: LGHDT and YNNKEL (reference sequence). The CDR3 runs to 14 residues. CDR3 sequence (DNA): TGTGCCAGCAGCGTTCAGGGGGCAGGTGAAAAACTGTTTTTT. The encoded protein is CASSVQGAGEKLFF.

This clonotype occurred a few times. The chain uses TRBV7-2 and TRBJ1-4; perhaps TRBD1 as D (6 bases). Per the germline V gene, CDR1 is SGHTA and CDR2 is FQGNSA. V shed 5 bases and J shed 0 bases, with 13 bases lying between them. This CDR3 is built from 16 residues. The CDR3 is CASSLQGPTTNEKLFF. DNA of the CDR3: TGTGCCAGCAGCCTACAGGGACCTACAACTAATGAAAAACTGTTTTTT.

The gene calls are TRBV7-2 and TRBJ2-7; 11 bases match TRBD1. Per the germline V gene, CDR1 is SGHTA and CDR2 is FQGNSA. There are 15 residues in the CDR3. The ends lost 3 bases at V and 3 bases at J; junction bases unmatched: 4. The DNA of the CDR3 is TGTGCCAGCAGCTTTGGGACAGGGGGGTTCTACGAGCAGTACTTC. Translation gives CASSFGTGGFYEQYF.

This clonotype occurred a few times. The chain uses TRBV12-3 or TRBV12-4 and TRBJ2-2; D is unclear. This CDR3 is 13 amino acids long. V was clipped by 5 bases and J by 6 bases, with 10 bases between them. The CDR3 reads CASSLYGPGELFF. DNA for the CDR3: TGTGCCAGCAGTCTGTATGGCCCCGGGGAGCTGTTTTTT.

The V and J genes are TRBV18 and TRBJ2-5, with 7 bases aligning to TRBD2. The CDR3 runs to 18 residues. CDR1 is KGHSH and CDR2 is LQKENI in the germline V gene. V shed 2 bases, J shed 5 bases, and the junction held 17 bases outside the gene matches. The CDR3 reads CASSPKLRIAGPKETQYF. CDR3 in DNA: TGTGCCAGCTCACCAAAGCTCAGAATAGCGGGCCCGAAGGAGACCCAGTACTTC.

The V call is TRBV6-1, the J call TRBJ2-2; no definite D call. Germline V CDR1 and CDR2: MNHNS, SASEGT. This CDR3 has 14 amino acids. Trimming cost V 2 bases and J 4 bases, with 8 bases left between them. CDR3 sequence reads: CASSEFGPTGELFF. The CDR3 DNA sequence: TGTGCCAGCAGTGAATTCGGGCCCACCGGGGAGCTGTTTTTT.

The CDR3 loop reads CSARTGEASGYF. The CDR3 DNA is TGCAGTGCTAGAACCGGGGAGGCTAGCGGGTACTTC. The chain is built from TRBV20-1 and TRBJ2-7, with 7 bases matching TRBD2. V lost 2 bases and J lost 12; bases outside the gene matches: 10. CDR1 DFQATT and CDR2 SNEGSKA come from the germline V gene (reference sequence). The CDR3 covers 12 residues.

The chain couples TRBV9 to TRBJ2-1; D is uncertain. The CDR3 extends over 13 amino acids. Trimming took 4 bases from V and 2 from J, leaving 7 bases between them. CDR1 SGDLS and CDR2 YYNGEE come from the germline V gene. In DNA form, the CDR3 reads TGTGCCAGCAGCACACTGACCTACAATGAGCAGTTCTTC. It specifies CASSTLTYNEQFF.

V usage is TRBV28 and J usage is TRBJ2-3, with D unresolved. The CDR3 has 15 amino acids. Trimming took off 7 bases at V and 7 bases at J, with 21 bases between the two ends. Germline CDR1 MDHEN, CDR2 SYDVKM. The CDR3 loop is CASTVSRALVNTQYF. CDR3 DNA: TGTGCCAGCACCGTTAGTCGGGCCCTGGTGAATACGCAGTATTTT.

The gene calls are TRBV19 and TRBJ2-7; D is perhaps TRBD1 or TRBD2 (7 bases each). Germline CDR1 is LNHDA and CDR2 is SQIVND (reference sequence). Trimming removed 9 bases from V and 11 bases from J, with 11 bases in between. This CDR3 region has 9 residues. CDR3 region: CARQGREYF. The CDR3 DNA sequence: TGTGCCAGACAGGGGAGGGAGTACTTC.

This clonotype appeared a few times. This sequence joins TRBV9 and TRBJ1-4, with TRBD1 matching 9 bases. Germline loops: CDR1 SGDLS, CDR2 YYNGEE. The junction had 3 bases not matched to a gene; V was cut back by 6 bases and J by 3 bases. This CDR3 is 14 amino acids long. The CDR3 region is CASNRGRANEKLFF. In nucleotides, the CDR3 is TGTGCCAGCAACAGGGGGCGGGCTAATGAAAAACTGTTTTTT.

The chain couples TRBV25-1 to TRBJ2-5, with 13 positions matching TRBD2. The germline gives CDR1 MGHDK, CDR2 SYGVNS. Trimming removed 1 base from V and 2 bases from J; junction bases left unmatched: 4. This CDR3 contains 17 residues. The CDR3 sequence is CASSEWVGLAGQETQYF. The CDR3 region has the DNA TGTGCCAGCAGTGAATGGGTGGGACTAGCGGGACAAGAGACCCAGTACTTC.

There are a few counts of this clonotype. The chain couples TRBV18 to TRBJ2-1, with 7 bases identical to TRBD1. The CDR3 covers 13 residues. V lost 1 base to trimming and J lost 7 bases; unmatched junction nucleotides: 1. Germline loops: CDR1 KGHSH, CDR2 LQKENI. CDR3 coding DNA: TGTGCCAGCTCACCACAGACAGGGAATGAGCAGTTCTTC. Translating it yields CASSPQTGNEQFF.

The chain has TRBV19 and TRBJ2-6; 7 positions match TRBD1. CDR1 and CDR2 (germline): LNHDA, SQIVND (reference sequence). V shed 4 bases and J 2 bases; nucleotides not matched to a gene: 5. The CDR3 totals 16 residues. The CDR3 is CASSNLRGPGANVLTF. The CDR3 DNA follows: TGTGCCAGTAGTAACCTTAGGGGGCCTGGGGCCAACGTCCTGACTTTC.

The rearrangement uses TRBV4-2 and TRBJ2-7; TRBD1 matches 9 bases. Germline V CDR1 and CDR2: LGHNA, YNFKEQ. With V trimmed by 2 bases and J by 0 bases, 11 bases remained unmatched. This CDR3 has 18 residues. CDR3 protein: CASSQLFPGQGFSYEQYF. CDR3 DNA: TGTGCCAGCAGCCAATTATTCCCGGGACAGGGCTTCTCCTACGAGCAGTACTTC.

A note on this clonotype: A much larger clone differs from this one at a single base, so this may be a read error. The V gene is TRBV20-1, the J gene TRBJ2-7; 10 bases fit TRBD2. Germline trimming cut 6 bases from V and 3 bases from J; bases unmatched to any gene: 11. Germline loops: CDR1 DFQATT, CDR2 SNEGSKA (reference sequence). The CDR3 has 15 amino acids. The CDR3 nucleotides are TGCAGTGCGATGGGAACTAGCGGGGCTAACTACGAGCAGTACTTC. Its translation: CSAMGTSGANYEQYF.

This clonotype was recorded a few times. The chain carries TRBV3-1 and TRBJ2-1; D not resolved. The CDR3 runs to 14 residues. Germline CDR1 is LGHDT and CDR2 is YNNKEL (reference sequence). Deletions cut 0 bases from V and 6 bases from J, with 9 bases between. The CDR3 sequence is CASSQDALINEQFF. The CDR3, as DNA: TGTGCCAGCAGCCAAGATGCCTTAATCAATGAGCAGTTCTTC.

This clonotype was recorded a few times. V is TRBV29-1 and J is TRBJ2-5; D perhaps matches TRBD2 (7 bases). V was trimmed by 4 bases and J by 1 base, leaving 25 bases between them. This CDR3 contains 18 residues. Per the germline V gene, CDR1 is SQVTM and CDR2 is ANQGSEA. The CDR3 DNA sequence: TGCAGCGTTGTGGGGGGGGGCGAGGGTTTTAAGGGCCAAGAGACCCAGTACTTC. Translated: CSVVGGGEGFKGQETQYF. The variable domain in full, with the rest retrieved from reference TRBV29-1 and TRBJ2-5, is SAVISQKPSRDICQRGTSLTIQCQVDSQVTMMFWYRQQPGQSLTLIATANQGSEATYESGFVIDKFPISRPNLTFSTLTVSNMSPEDSSIYLCSVVGGGEGFKGQETQYFGPGTRLLVL.

The V and J genes are TRBV18 and TRBJ2-7; TRBD1 matches at 11 bases. Looked up from germline, CDR1 is KGHSH and CDR2 is LQKENI. The CDR3 sequence is 16 residues long. The trim removed 3 bases at V and 0 bases at J, leaving 4 bases unmatched. The CDR3 DNA reads as TGTGCCAGCTCACCCGGGACAGGGGGAAGCTCCTACGAGCAGTACTTC. Its translation is CASSPGTGGSSYEQYF. Supplemented by reference TRBV18 and TRBJ2-7, the full variable domain reads NAGVMQNPRHLVRRRGQEARLRCSPMKGHSHVYWYRQLPEEGLKFMVYLQKENIIDESGMPKERFSAEFPKEGPSILRIQQVVRGDSAAYFCASSPGTGGSSYEQYFGPGTRLTVT.

The chain combines TRBV6-1 with TRBJ2-5; no clear D gene. The germline V gene has CDR1 MNHNS and CDR2 SASEGT. The CDR3 sequence is 13 residues long. V lost 4 bases, J lost 0 bases, and 6 bases lay in between. CDR3 amino acids: CASSVTYQETQYF. CDR3 DNA sequence: TGTGCCAGCAGTGTTACGTACCAAGAGACCCAGTACTTC.

The rearrangement links TRBV5-1 to TRBJ1-1; D is uncertain. V was cut by 4 bases and J by 3 bases, with 4 bases left in between. The CDR3 runs 11 residues. Germline V gene lookup returns CDR1 SGHRS and CDR2 YFSETQ. CDR3 sequence: CASSDYTEAFF. The CDR3 coding sequence is TGCGCCAGCAGCGATTACACTGAAGCTTTCTTT. Combining the CDR3 with reference TRBV5-1 and TRBJ1-1 gives the whole variable domain KAGVTQTPRYLIKTRGQQVTLSCSPISGHRSVSWYQQTPGQGLQFLFEYFSETQRNKGNFPGRFSGRQFSNSRSEMNVSTLELGDSALYLCASSDYTEAFFGQGTRLTVV.

This chain connects TRBV5-4 to TRBJ2-1; a weak D match, TRBD2 (5 bases). V dropped 0 bases and J dropped 7 bases, with 11 bases sitting between them. There are 14 residues in the CDR3. Germline loops: CDR1 SGHNT, CDR2 YYREEE (reference sequence). The DNA of the CDR3 is TGTGCCAGCAGCTTGGAAGTTCGAGGGAATGAGCAGTTCTTC. Protein sequence: CASSLEVRGNEQFF.

The V call is TRBV4-2, the J call TRBJ2-1, with TRBD2 matching 11 bases. Unmatched junction bases numbered 7, after V lost 3 bases and J lost 6 bases. The CDR3 runs 16 residues. CDR1 and CDR2 (germline): LGHNA, YNFKEQ. The CDR3 here is CASSHSGTSGINEQFF. The CDR3 DNA reads TGTGCCAGCAGCCACAGCGGGACTAGCGGAATCAATGAGCAGTTCTTC.

The J gene is TRBJ2-1, the V gene TRBV28; 9 nucleotides line up with TRBD2. The germline V gene encodes CDR1 MDHEN and CDR2 SYDVKM. Trimming took 2 bases from V and 6 from J; bases not matched to a gene: 8. CDR3 length: 16 amino acids. Written as DNA, the CDR3 is TGTGCCAGCAGTTTACGGGGAGGCGGGGGGGCCAATGAGCAGTTCTTC. Its translation is CASSLRGGGGANEQFF.